This T cell receptor beta chain was observed in a study of blood T cell repertoires in COVID-19. The CDR3 contains 15 residues. After removal of 0 bases from V and 8 bases from J, the junction contained 5 bases not matched to a gene. From germline, CDR1 is LNHDA and CDR2 SQIVND (reference sequence). Some clones are missing from TCRdb's copy, which holds only in-frame ones; the method was immunoSEQ multiplex PCR. The table records 330,000 or so clones, roughly 87% of them present only once. In Cohort 3, a recovered donor had either two negative PCRs, clearance, or symptom resolution. Sequenced: PBMCs or T cells enriched from blood (not recorded which). The gene calls are TRBV19 and TRBJ2-1, with TRBD1 identical over 9 bases. The clonotype comes from a young woman who had recovered from COVID-19. CDR3 sequence: CASSIDRQGGDEQFF. As DNA, the CDR3 is TGTGCCAGTAGTATAGATAGACAGGGGGGAGATGAGCAGTTCTTC.